Sequencing of this TCR beta chain was carried out in a study of Graves' ophthalmopathy and Graves' hyperthyroidism. The germline V gene has CDR1 MGHDK and CDR2 SYGVNS. Trimming shortened V by 6 bases and J by 6 bases, and 17 bases separated the two germline ends. The CDR3 has 14 amino acids. The authors amplified TCR beta CDR3 regions from RNA transcripts. Following a first-round RT-PCR that used HTBI primers, a second-round multiplex PCR was carried out. TCRdb ran MiXCR on the multiplex PCR reads and lists one entry per CDR3 protein. The sample consists of about 600,000 distinct CDR3 sequences, less than 40% of them appearing once. The study's findings and limits: Most thyroid clonotypes with frequency above 0.001 were detected in blood too. Sensitivity reached approximately 71% and specificity approximately 72% when the model predicted ophthalmopathy progression.

This clonotype has at least ten counts. Its antigen is unknown. This sequence originates from an adult man with Graves' hyperthyroidism. The specimen sequenced was peripheral blood or thyroid tissue (not recorded which). The rearrangement joins TRBV25-1 to TRBJ1-1; D is possibly TRBD1 (6 bases). CDR3 coding DNA: TGTGCCAGCAGAGGGGGGGGCGGGTTTTCTGAAGCTTTCTTT. Its protein is CASRGGGGFSEAFF.